Shown below are 4 T cell receptor beta chains from a single sample sequenced in a study of T cells in localized non-small cell lung cancer. Data came from immunoSEQ multiplex PCR; TCRdb stores just in-frame clones and leaves some out. Of about 36,000 clones in the sample, around 85% were seen once. Sample: peripheral blood, taken before any cancer treatment. The receptor source for this set is a woman aged 35 to 70 with stage I lung adenocarcinoma.

V gene TRBV4-3 combines with J gene TRBJ1-2; 7 bases agree with TRBD1. The CDR3 has 15 residues. Germline lookup yields CDR1 LGHNA and CDR2 YSLEER. Trimming cost V 4 bases and J 8 bases; bases outside gene matches: 13. The CDR3, as DNA: TGCGCCAGCAGCCCATCCAGGCAGGGGGTTTACGGCTACACCTTC. Protein sequence: CASSPSRQGVYGYTF.

The V call is TRBV18, the J call TRBJ1-1, with 7 bases that match TRBD1. Trimming removed 6 bases from V and 7 bases from J; junction bases left unmatched: 5. The CDR3 contains 12 residues. Germline V gene data show CDR1 as KGHSH and CDR2 as LQKENI. The CDR3 spells CASSPDRVEAFF. DNA of the CDR3: TGTGCCAGCTCGCCCGACAGGGTTGAAGCTTTCTTT.

This chain joins TRBV6-5 and TRBJ2-5; unclear D gene. The CDR3 is made up of 16 amino acids. Germline V gene data show CDR1 as MNHEY and CDR2 as SVGAGI. V lost 4 bases, J lost 9 bases, and 24 bases lay in between. The CDR3 spells CASSFSTSLARTAQYF. The CDR3 DNA is TGTGCCAGCAGTTTTTCGACTTCCCTCGCTCGGACGGCCCAGTACTTC.

The chain uses TRBV30 and TRBJ1-2; D is unresolved. V gave up 5 bases and J gave up 2 bases, with 12 bases separating them. The V gene's germline CDR1 is GTSNPN and CDR2 SVGIG (reference sequence). The CDR3 sequence is 13 residues long. The CDR3 DNA reads TGTGCCTGGCTCTGGTTACGAAACTATGGCTACACCTTC. Residues: CAWLWLRNYGYTF. The full variable domain, in which reference TRBV30 and TRBJ1-2 provide the parts outside the CDR3, is SQTIHQWPATLVQPVGSPLSLECTVEGTSNPNLYWYRQAAGRGLQLLFYSVGIGQISSEVPQNLSASRPQDRQFILSSKKLLLSDSGFYLCAWLWLRNYGYTFGSGTRLTVV.